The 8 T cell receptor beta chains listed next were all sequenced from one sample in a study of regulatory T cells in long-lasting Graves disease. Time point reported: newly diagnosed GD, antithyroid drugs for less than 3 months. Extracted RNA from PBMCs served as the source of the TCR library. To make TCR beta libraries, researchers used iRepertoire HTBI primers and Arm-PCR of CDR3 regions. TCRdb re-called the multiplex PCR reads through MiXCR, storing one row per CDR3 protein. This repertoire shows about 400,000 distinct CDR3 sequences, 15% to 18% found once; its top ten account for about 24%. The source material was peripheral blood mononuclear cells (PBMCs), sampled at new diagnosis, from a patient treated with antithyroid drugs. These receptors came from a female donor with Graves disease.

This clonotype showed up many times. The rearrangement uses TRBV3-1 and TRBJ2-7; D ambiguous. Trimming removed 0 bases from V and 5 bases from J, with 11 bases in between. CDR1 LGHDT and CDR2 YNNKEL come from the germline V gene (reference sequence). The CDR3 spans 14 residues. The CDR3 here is CASSQDLTSNEQYF. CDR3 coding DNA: TGTGCCAGCAGCCAAGATCTGACATCCAACGAGCAGTACTTC.

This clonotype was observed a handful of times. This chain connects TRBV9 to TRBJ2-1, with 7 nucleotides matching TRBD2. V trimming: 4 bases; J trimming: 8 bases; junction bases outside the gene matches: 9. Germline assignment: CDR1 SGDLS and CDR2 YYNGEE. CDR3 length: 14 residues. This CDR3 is CASSPHGGRDEQFF. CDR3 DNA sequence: TGTGCCAGCAGCCCCCATGGTGGGAGGGATGAGCAGTTCTTC. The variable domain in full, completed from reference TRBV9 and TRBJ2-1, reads DSGVTQTPKHLITATGQRVTLRCSPRSGDLSVYWYQQSLDQGLQFLIQYYNGEERAKGNILERFSAQQFPDLHSELNLSSLELGDSALYFCASSPHGGRDEQFFGPGTRLTVL.

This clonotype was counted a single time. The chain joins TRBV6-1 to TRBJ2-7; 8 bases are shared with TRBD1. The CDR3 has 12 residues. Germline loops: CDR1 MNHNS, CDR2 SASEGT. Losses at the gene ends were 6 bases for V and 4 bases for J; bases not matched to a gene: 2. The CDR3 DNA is TGTGCCAGCAGCTGGACAGGGTACGAGCAGTACTTC. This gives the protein CASSWTGYEQYF.

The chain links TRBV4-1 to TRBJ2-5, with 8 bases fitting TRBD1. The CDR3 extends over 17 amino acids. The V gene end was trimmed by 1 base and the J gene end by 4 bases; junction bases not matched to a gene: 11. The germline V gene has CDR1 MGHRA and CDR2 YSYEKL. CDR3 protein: CASSQGVGPGGGETQYF. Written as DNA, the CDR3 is TGCGCCAGCAGCCAAGGGGTCGGTCCAGGGGGCGGAGAGACCCAGTACTTC.

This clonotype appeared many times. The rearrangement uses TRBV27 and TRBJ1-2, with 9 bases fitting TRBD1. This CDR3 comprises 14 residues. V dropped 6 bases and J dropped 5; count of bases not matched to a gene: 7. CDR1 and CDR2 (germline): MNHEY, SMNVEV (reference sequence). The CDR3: CASRGTGGMYGYTF. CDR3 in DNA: TGTGCCAGCAGAGGAACAGGGGGCATGTATGGCTACACCTTC.

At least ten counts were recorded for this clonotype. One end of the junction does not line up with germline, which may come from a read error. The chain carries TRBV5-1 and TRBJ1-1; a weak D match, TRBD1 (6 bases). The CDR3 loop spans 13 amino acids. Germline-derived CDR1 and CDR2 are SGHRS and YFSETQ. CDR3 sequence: CASSFTGPTEAFF. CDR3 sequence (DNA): TGTGCCAGCAGCTTTACAGGGCCCACTGAAGCTTTCTTT. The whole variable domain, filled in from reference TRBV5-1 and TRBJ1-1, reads KAGVTQTPRYLIKTRGQQVTLSCSPISGHRSVSWYQQTPGQGLQFLFEYFSETQRNKGNFPGRFSGRQFSNSRSEMNVSTLELGDSALYLCASSFTGPTEAFFGQGTRLTVV.

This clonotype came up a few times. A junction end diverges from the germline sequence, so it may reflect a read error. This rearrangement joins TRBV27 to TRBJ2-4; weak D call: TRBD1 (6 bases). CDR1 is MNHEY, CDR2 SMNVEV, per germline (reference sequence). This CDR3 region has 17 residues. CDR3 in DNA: TGCGCCAGCAGACCAAGAACAGGGAATGGGGCAGAAAACATTCAGTACTTC. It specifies CASRPRTGNGAENIQYF.

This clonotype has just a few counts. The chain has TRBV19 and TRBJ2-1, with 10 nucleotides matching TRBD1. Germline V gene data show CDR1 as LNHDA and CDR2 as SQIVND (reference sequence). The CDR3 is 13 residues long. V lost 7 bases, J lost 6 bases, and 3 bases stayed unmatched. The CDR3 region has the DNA TGTGCCAGTACCGGGGACAGGGGCAATGAGCAGTTCTTC. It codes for CASTGDRGNEQFF. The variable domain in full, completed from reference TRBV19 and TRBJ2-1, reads DGGITQSPKYLFRKEGQNVTLSCEQNLNHDAMYWYRQDPGQGLRLIYYSQIVNDFQKGDIAEGYSVSREKKESFPLTVTSAQKNPTAFYLCASTGDRGNEQFFGPGTRLTVL.